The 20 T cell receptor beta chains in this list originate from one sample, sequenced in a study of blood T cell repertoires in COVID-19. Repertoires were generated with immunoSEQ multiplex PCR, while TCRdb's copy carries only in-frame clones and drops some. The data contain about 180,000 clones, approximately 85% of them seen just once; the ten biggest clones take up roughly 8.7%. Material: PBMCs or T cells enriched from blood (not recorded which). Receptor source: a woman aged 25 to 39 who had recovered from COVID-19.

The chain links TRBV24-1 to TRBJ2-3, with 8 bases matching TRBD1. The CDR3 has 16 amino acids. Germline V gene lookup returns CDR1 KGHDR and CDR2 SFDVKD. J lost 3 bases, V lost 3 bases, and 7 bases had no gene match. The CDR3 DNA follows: TGTGCCACCAGTGATCCAGGACAGGGCTATACAGATACGCAGTATTTT. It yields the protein CATSDPGQGYTDTQYF.

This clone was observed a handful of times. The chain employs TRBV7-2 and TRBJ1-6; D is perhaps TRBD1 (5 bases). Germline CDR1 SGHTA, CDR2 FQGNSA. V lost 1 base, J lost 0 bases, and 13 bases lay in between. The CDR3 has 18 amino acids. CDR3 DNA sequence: TGTGCCAGCAGCTTAGTGGCAGGGTCGGGCTCCTATAATTCACCCCTCCACTTT. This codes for CASSLVAGSGSYNSPLHF.

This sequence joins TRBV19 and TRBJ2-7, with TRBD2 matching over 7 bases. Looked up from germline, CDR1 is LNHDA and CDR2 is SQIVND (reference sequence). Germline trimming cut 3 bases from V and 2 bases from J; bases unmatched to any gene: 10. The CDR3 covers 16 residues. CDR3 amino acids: CASSMGGGRLTYEQYF. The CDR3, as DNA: TGTGCCAGTAGTATGGGGGGGGGACGGCTAACCTACGAGCAGTACTTC.

For the CDR3, the DNA is TGTGCCAGCAGCCAGGATAGGGGTTTGCCCCTCCACTTT. Its translation: CASSQDRGLPLHF. The chain carries TRBV3-1 (or the pseudogene TRBV3-2) and TRBJ1-6, with D perhaps matching TRBD1 (5 bases). There are 13 residues in the CDR3. V lost 3 bases, J lost 13 bases, and 13 bases lay in between. In germline, CDR1 is LGHDT, CDR2 YNNKEL (reference sequence).

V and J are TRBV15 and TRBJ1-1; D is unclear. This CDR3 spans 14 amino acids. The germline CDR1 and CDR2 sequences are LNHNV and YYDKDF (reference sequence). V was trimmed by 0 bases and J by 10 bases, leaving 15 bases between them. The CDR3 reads CATSRDPGPSPAFF. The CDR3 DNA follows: TGTGCCACCAGCAGAGATCCAGGCCCCTCCCCAGCTTTCTTT.

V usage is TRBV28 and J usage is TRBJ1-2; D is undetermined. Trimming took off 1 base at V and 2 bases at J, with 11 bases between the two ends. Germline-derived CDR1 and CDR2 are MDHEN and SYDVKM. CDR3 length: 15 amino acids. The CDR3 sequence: CASSLLPRTNYGYTF. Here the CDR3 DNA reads TGTGCCAGCAGTTTATTGCCTAGAACCAACTATGGCTACACCTTC.

The CDR3 protein is CASRGGTGFNEQFF. The CDR3 DNA reads TGTGCCAGCAGGGGGGGGACAGGTTTCAATGAGCAGTTCTTC. This chain connects TRBV25-1 to TRBJ2-1, with D possibly being TRBD1 (8 bases). Germline loops: CDR1 MGHDK, CDR2 SYGVNS. The CDR3 has 14 residues. V was shortened by 6 bases and J by 6 bases, with 15 bases between the two germline ends.

The CDR3 coding sequence is TGTGCCACCAGTGCTGGCGGGGATCGAGAGACCCAGTACTTC. As protein: CATSAGGDRETQYF. V is TRBV24-1 and J is TRBJ2-5, with D possibly being TRBD2 (6 bases). This CDR3 region has 14 residues. From germline, CDR1 is KGHDR and CDR2 SFDVKD. V dropped 5 bases and J dropped 4 bases, with 13 bases sitting between them.

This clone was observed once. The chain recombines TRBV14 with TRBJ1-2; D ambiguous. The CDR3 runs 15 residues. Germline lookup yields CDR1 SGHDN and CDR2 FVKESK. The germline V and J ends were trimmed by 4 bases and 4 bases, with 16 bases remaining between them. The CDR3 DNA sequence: TGTGCCAGCAGCCCAGGAGGCAGCGGGATCTATGGCTACACCTTC. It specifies CASSPGGSGIYGYTF. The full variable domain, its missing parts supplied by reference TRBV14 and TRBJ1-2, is EAGVTQFPSHSVIEKGQTVTLRCDPISGHDNLYWYRRVMGKEIKFLLHFVKESKQDESGMPNNRFLAERTGGTYSTLKVQPAELEDSGVYFCASSPGGSGIYGYTFGSGTRLTVV.

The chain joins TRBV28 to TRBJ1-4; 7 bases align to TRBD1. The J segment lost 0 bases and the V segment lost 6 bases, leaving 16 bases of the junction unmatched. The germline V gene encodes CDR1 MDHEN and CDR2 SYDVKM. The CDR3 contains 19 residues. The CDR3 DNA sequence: TGTGCCAGCAGCACAGGAACCGGACAGGACCGAGCAACTAATGAAAAACTGTTTTTT. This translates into CASSTGTGQDRATNEKLFF.

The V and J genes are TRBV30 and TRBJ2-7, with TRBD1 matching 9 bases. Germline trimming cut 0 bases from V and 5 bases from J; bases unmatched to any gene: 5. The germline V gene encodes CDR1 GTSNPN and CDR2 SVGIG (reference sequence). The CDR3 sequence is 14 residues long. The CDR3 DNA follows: TGTGCCTGGAGTGTACGTACAGGGGGCGACGAGCAGTACTTC. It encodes CAWSVRTGGDEQYF.

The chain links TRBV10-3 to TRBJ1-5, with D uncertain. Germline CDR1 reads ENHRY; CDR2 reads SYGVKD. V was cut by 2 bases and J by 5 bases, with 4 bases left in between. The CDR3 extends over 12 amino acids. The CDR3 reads CAISERDQPQHF. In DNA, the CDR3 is TGTGCCATCAGTGAGCGGGATCAGCCCCAGCATTTT.

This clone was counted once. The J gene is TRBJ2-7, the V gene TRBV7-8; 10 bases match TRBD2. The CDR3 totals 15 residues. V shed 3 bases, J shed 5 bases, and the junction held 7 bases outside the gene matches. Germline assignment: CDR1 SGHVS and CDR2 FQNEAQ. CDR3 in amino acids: CASSFRLAGVDEQYF. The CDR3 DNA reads TGTGCCAGCAGCTTTAGGCTAGCGGGAGTGGACGAGCAGTACTTC.

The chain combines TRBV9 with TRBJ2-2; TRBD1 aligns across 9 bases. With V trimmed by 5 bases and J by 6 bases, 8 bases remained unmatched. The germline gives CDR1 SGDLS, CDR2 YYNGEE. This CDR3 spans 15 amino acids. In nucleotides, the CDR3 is TGTGCCAGCAGAGAAGGGACAGGGCCTCCCGGGGAGCTGTTTTTT. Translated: CASREGTGPPGELFF.

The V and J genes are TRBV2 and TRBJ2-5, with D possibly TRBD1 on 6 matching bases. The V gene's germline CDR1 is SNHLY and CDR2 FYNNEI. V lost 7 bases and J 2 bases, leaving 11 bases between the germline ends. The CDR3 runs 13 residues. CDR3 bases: TGTGCCAGCAATCTAGGGGGACAAGAGACCCAGTACTTC. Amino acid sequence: CASNLGGQETQYF.

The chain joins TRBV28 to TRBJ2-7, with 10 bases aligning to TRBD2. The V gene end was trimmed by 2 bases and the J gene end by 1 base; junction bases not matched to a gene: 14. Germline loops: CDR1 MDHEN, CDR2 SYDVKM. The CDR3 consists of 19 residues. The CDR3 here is CASSLVSDTGLAVSYEQYF. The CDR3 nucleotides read TGTGCCAGCAGTTTAGTGAGCGACACCGGACTAGCGGTGTCCTACGAGCAGTACTTC.

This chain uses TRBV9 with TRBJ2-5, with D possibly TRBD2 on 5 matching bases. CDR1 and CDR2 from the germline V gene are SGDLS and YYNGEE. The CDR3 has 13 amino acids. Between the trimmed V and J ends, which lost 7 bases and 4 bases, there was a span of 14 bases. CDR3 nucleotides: TGTGCCAGCGGACGGGCTAGCAGAGAGACCCAGTACTTC. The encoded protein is CASGRASRETQYF.

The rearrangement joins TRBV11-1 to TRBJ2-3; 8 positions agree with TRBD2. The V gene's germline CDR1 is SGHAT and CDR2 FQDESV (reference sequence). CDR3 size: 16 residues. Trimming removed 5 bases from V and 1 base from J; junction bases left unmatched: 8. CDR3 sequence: CASSLLAGPRTDTQYF. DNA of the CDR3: TGTGCCAGCAGCCTTTTAGCGGGGCCCCGCACAGATACGCAGTATTTT.

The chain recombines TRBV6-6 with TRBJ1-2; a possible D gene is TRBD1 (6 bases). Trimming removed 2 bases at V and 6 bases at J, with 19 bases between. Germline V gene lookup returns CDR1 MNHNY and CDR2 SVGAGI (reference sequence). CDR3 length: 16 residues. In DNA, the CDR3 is TGTGCCAGCAGTTACATCCAAGAAGGGGGACGGGATGGCTACACCTTC. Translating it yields CASSYIQEGGRDGYTF.

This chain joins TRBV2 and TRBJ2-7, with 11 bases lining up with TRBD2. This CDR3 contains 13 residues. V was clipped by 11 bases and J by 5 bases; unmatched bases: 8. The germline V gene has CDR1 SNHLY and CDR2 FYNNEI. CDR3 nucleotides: TGTGCCGGATCGACTAGCGGGACCCACGAGCAGTACTTC. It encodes CAGSTSGTHEQYF.